A single sample is the source of the 6 T cell receptor beta chains below, sequenced in a study of human thymus T cells. The source of the thymus tissue was resections taken during corrective heart surgery. This table comes from immunoSEQ multiplex PCR, and its TCRdb copy is limited to in-frame clones, with some not included. This table has tens of thousands of clones, roughly 94% appearing once. The specimen was thymus tissue. The origin of the receptors is a girl under three years old with a congenital heart defect but otherwise immunologically healthy.

The V and J genes are TRBV7-2 and TRBJ2-2; 8 bases are a match to TRBD1. The CDR3 length is 18 residues. Germline loops: CDR1 SGHTA, CDR2 FQGNSA. Losses at the gene ends were 5 bases for V and 0 bases for J; bases not matched to a gene: 11. The DNA for the CDR3 is TGTGCCAGCAGCCCCCTTAGGGGACAGGACACGAACACCGGGGAGCTGTTTTTT. Residues: CASSPLRGQDTNTGELFF.

The V gene is TRBV27, the J gene TRBJ1-6; 10 nucleotides align to TRBD1. Germline V gives CDR1 MNHEY, CDR2 SMNVEV (reference sequence). CDR3 length: 19 amino acids. The trim removed 5 bases at V and 0 bases at J, leaving 10 bases unmatched. CDR3 sequence (DNA): TGTGCCAGCAGTCCCGGGACAGGGGAGTTGGGCTCCTATAATTCACCCCTCCACTTT. Translated: CASSPGTGELGSYNSPLHF.

The V call is TRBV7-9, the J call TRBJ2-5, with D hard to call. Germline assignment: CDR1 SEHNR and CDR2 FQNEAQ (reference sequence). Trimming stripped 5 bases from V and 5 bases from J, with 9 bases between. The CDR3 contains 12 residues. CDR3 region: CASSPPVETQYF. For the CDR3, the DNA is TGTGCCAGCAGCCCACCCGTGGAGACCCAGTACTTC.

V is TRBV7-3 and J is TRBJ2-1; the match to TRBD2 covers 8 bases. This CDR3 has 15 residues. The germline V gene has CDR1 SGHTA and CDR2 FQGTGA. V shed 5 bases and J 5 bases; nucleotides not matched to a gene: 8. CDR3 sequence reads: CASSPQAGADNEQFF. In nucleotides, the CDR3 is TGTGCCAGCAGCCCCCAAGCGGGGGCCGACAATGAGCAGTTCTTC.

The chain joins TRBV7-6 to TRBJ2-1; TRBD2 matches at 8 bases. The CDR3 is 15 residues long. The V gene end was trimmed by 5 bases and the J gene end by 4 bases; junction bases not matched to a gene: 7. Germline V CDR1 and CDR2: SGHVS, FNYEAQ. The CDR3 reads CASSRRLALYNEQFF. The CDR3 nucleotides read TGTGCCAGCAGCCGAAGACTAGCGCTTTACAATGAGCAGTTCTTC.

The chain joins TRBV4-2 to TRBJ2-1; D remains unclear. CDR1 and CDR2 (germline): LGHNA, YNFKEQ. CDR3 length: 20 residues. Trimming took 1 base from V and 4 from J, leaving 26 bases between them. In DNA form, the CDR3 reads TGTGCCAGCAGCCAAGCGCCGGACGCTCCGGTAGGGCCGAGGTACAATGAGCAGTTCTTC. It translates to CASSQAPDAPVGPRYNEQFF.